This passage covers 7 T cell receptor beta chains from one sample sequenced in a study of lymphopenia after photon versus proton radiotherapy. Libraries were prepared by immunoSEQ multiplex PCR; TCRdb keeps only in-frame clonotypes and omits some of them. The table lists over 35,000 clones, under 85% of them singletons. The material was peripheral blood, obtained from a patient treated with proton-based radiotherapy. The receptors come from a woman aged 70-85 years with pancreatic cancer.

The rearrangement uses TRBV29-1 and TRBJ2-7; D could derive from TRBD1 or TRBD2 (5 bases each). Trimming cost V 6 bases and J 4 bases, with 19 bases left between them. The CDR3 covers 14 residues. Germline CDR1 SQVTM, CDR2 ANQGSEA. The CDR3 here is CSVRKQMGPYEQYF. Here the CDR3 DNA reads TGCAGCGTCCGGAAACAAATGGGACCTTACGAGCAGTACTTC.

The chain links TRBV7-3 to TRBJ2-1; TRBD1 agrees at 11 bases. J was trimmed by 9 bases and V by 4 bases; bases with no gene match: 8. CDR1 and CDR2 (germline): SGHTA, FQGTGA. The CDR3 consists of 15 residues. The CDR3 spells CASSSGQGGRSEQFF. For the CDR3, the DNA is TGTGCCAGCAGCTCGGGACAGGGGGGACGCAGTGAGCAGTTCTTC.

The chain is built from TRBV19 and TRBJ1-5; 8 bases line up with TRBD1. This CDR3 spans 16 amino acids. V shed 0 bases and J 6 bases; nucleotides not matched to a gene: 7. The V gene's germline CDR1 is LNHDA and CDR2 SQIVND (reference sequence). CDR3: CASSIDLRDRPQPQHF. As DNA, the CDR3 is TGTGCCAGTAGTATAGATCTGAGGGACAGGCCTCAGCCCCAGCATTTT.

The CDR3 is CASSQSIAIEQFF. The CDR3 nucleotides read TGCGCCAGCAGCCAGTCAATAGCCATTGAGCAGTTCTTC. The genes are TRBV4-1 and TRBJ2-1; D remains unclear. CDR3 length equals 13 residues. Germline CDR1 and CDR2: MGHRA and YSYEKL. Trimming cost V 3 bases and J 9 bases, with 12 bases left between them.

The chain combines TRBV28 with TRBJ1-5; 7 nucleotides agree with TRBD1. This CDR3 contains 13 residues. V shed 7 bases and J 8 bases; nucleotides not matched to a gene: 8. From germline, CDR1 is MDHEN and CDR2 SYDVKM. The CDR3 reads CASNNRGREPQHF. For the CDR3, the DNA is TGTGCCAGCAATAACAGGGGTCGGGAGCCCCAGCATTTT.

The chain employs TRBV5-8 and TRBJ2-1; 7 nucleotides line up with TRBD1. Germline-derived CDR1 and CDR2 are SGHTS and YDEGEE. The CDR3 contains 14 residues. Unmatched junction bases numbered 3, after V lost 1 base and J lost 5 bases. The CDR3, as DNA: TGTGCCAGCAGCTTGTACGGGACAGACAATGAGCAGTTCTTC. This sequence encodes CASSLYGTDNEQFF.

The chain carries TRBV29-1 and TRBJ1-2; D is ambiguous. This CDR3 is built from 13 residues. V dropped 3 bases and J dropped 5 bases, with 13 bases sitting between them. CDR1 SQVTM and CDR2 ANQGSEA come from the germline V gene. The CDR3 sequence is CSVERAATYGYTF. The CDR3, as DNA: TGCAGCGTTGAGAGGGCAGCAACTTATGGCTACACCTTC.